This record concerns one T cell receptor (beta chain) sequence. V was clipped by 6 bases and J by 3 bases, with 17 bases between them. Germline V lookup: CDR1 MNHEY, CDR2 SVGEGT. This CDR3 has 16 residues. This record comes from a study of blood T cell repertoires in COVID-19. At the level of the study: T cells, B-cell-depleted T cells, or PBMCs supplied cDNA or gDNA.

In the original analysis: Reference gene primer amplification gave estimated nucleated cell counts. Produced via immunoSEQ multiplex PCR; TCRdb's table is partial and in-frame only. D and trimming were read from the DNA, whereas the V and J calls and clone size are those reported in that table. The table shows more than 85,000 clones, with about 88% occurring only once. The receptor was derived from a woman in her forties or fifties with acute or convalescent COVID-19. The sample consisted of peripheral blood. The chain employs TRBV6-2 or TRBV6-3 and TRBJ2-2, with D possibly matching TRBD2 (5 bases). In DNA form, the CDR3 reads TGTGCCAGCAGCCCTACCGATACTAGGGACACCGGGGAGCTGTTTTTT. Translating it yields CASSPTDTRDTGELFF.